This T cell receptor (beta chain) comes out of a study of blood T cell repertoires in COVID-19. V dropped 4 bases and J dropped 10; count of bases not matched to a gene: 10. The germline gives CDR1 SGHTA, CDR2 FQGNSA. This CDR3 spans 16 amino acids. Source study methods: Amplification of reference gene primers was used by the study to estimate nucleated cell counts. Sequencing was performed with immunoSEQ multiplex PCR; in TCRdb, only in-frame clones are kept and a portion is missing. The DNA was the basis for D and trimming; V, J and clone size are from that table. This sample carries about 260,000 clones, 90% of them seen once, and the ten largest clones take about 4%.

Sequenced sample: PBMCs or T cells enriched from blood (not recorded which). The TCR was taken from a woman aged 25 to 39 with acute COVID-19. The V gene is TRBV7-2, the J gene TRBJ1-6, with 10 bases fitting TRBD1. The CDR3 DNA follows: TGTGCCAGCAGCTCTAGACAGGGGGCAAGAAAATCACCCCTCCACTTT. As protein: CASSSRQGARKSPLHF.